The clone carrying this T cell receptor beta chain has a count of ten or more. Sample time point: longitudinal time-point 2. This sample was included in a study of neurological immune-mediated disorders. The CDR3 length is 15 residues. The germline gives CDR1 DFQATT, CDR2 SNEGSKA (reference sequence). The V gene lost 1 base and the J gene lost 2 bases, with 14 bases spanning the gap. From the 5' RACE reads, TCRdb called clonotypes with MiXCR, one entry per CDR3 protein. Of fewer than 70,000 distinct CDR3 sequences in the sample, roughly 10% were seen once. V usage is TRBV20-1 and J usage is TRBJ2-5; D might be TRBD2 (6 bases). Input material: PBMCs. The TCR was taken from a young man in good health. The CDR3 bases are TGCAGTGCTAGAGTAGGTTGGGAGGAGCAAGAGACCCAGTACTTC. Protein: CSARVGWEEQETQYF.